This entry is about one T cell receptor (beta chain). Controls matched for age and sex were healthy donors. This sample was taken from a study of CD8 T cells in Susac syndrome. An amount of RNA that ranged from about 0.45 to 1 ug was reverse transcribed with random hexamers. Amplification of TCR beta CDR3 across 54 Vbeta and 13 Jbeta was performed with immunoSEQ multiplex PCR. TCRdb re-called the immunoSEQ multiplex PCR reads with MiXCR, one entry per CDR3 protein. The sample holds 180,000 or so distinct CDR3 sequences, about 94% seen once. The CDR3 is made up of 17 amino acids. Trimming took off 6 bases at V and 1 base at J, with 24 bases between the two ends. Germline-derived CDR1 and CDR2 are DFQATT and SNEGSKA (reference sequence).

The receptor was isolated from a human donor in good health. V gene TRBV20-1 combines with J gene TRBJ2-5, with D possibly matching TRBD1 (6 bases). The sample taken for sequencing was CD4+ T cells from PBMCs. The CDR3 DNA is TGCAGTGCCAGGGGTGGAAGGTACGGACGGATCCAAGAGACCCAGTACTTC. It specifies CSARGGRYGRIQETQYF.